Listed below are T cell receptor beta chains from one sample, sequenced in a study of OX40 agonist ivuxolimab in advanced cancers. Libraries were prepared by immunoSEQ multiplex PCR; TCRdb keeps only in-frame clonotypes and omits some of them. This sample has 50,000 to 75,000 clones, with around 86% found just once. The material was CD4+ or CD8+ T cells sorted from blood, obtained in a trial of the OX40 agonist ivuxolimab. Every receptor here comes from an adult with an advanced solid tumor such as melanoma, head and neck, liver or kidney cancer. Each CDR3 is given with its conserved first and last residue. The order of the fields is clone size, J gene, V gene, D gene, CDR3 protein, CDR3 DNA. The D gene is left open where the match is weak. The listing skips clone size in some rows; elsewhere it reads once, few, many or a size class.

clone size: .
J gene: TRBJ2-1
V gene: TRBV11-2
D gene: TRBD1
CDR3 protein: CASSLFRTGLNEQFF
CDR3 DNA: TGTGCCAGCAGCTTATTCCGGACAGGCCTCAATGAGCAGTTCTTC

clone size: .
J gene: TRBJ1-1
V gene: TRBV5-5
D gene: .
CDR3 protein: CASSLEGPMNTEAFF
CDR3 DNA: TGTGCCAGCAGCTTAGAGGGGCCGATGAACACTGAAGCTTTCTTT

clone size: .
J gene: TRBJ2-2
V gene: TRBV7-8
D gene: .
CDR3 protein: CASSPHENTGELFF
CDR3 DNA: TGTGCCAGCAGCCCACACGAGAACACCGGGGAGCTGTTTTTT

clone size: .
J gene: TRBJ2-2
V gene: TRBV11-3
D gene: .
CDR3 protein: CASSPAARGNTGELFF
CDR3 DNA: TGTGCCAGCAGCCCCGCGGCGCGGGGGAACACCGGGGAGCTGTTTTTT

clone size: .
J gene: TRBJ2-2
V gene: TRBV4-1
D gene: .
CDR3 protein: CASSLPLGGELFF
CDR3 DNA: TGCGCCAGCAGCCTCCCCCTAGGCGGGGAGCTGTTTTTT

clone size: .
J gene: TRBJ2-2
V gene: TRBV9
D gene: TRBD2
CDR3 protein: CATSSGNTGELFF
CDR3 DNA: TGTGCCACCTCTAGCGGAAACACCGGGGAGCTGTTTTTT

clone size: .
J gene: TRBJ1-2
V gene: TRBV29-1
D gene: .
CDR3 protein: CSVVGANYGYTF
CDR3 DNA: TGCAGCGTTGTAGGGGCTAACTATGGCTACACCTTC

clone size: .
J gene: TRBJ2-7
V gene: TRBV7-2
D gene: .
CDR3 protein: CASSLVVNYEQYF
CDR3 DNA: TGTGCCAGCAGCTTAGTAGTTAATTACGAGCAGTACTTC

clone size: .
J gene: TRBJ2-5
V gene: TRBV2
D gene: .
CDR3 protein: CASLFGILFEETQYF
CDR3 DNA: TGTGCCAGCCTCTTCGGGATCCTGTTTGAAGAGACCCAGTACTTC

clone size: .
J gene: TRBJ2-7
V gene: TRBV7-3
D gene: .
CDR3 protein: CASSSGVYEQYF
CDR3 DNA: TGTGCCAGCAGCTCAGGGGTCTACGAGCAGTACTTC

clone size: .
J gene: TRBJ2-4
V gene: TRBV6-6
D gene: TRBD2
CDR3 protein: CASSYSRGGTKNIQYF
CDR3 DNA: TGTGCCAGCAGTTACTCCCGGGGGGGGACGAAAAACATTCAGTACTTC

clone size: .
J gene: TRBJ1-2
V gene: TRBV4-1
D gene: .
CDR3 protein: CASSQDFAGEVEGYTF
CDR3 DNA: TGCGCCAGCAGCCAAGATTTTGCAGGGGAAGTTGAAGGCTACACCTTC

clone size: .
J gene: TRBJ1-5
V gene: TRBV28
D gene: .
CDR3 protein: CASSWFQTSNQPQHF
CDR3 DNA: TGTGCCAGCAGTTGGTTCCAGACTAGCAATCAGCCCCAGCATTTT

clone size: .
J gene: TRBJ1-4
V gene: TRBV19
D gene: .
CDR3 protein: CASSIGTVRNEKLFF
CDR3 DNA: TGTGCCAGTAGTATCGGTACGGTCAGGAATGAAAAACTGTTTTTT

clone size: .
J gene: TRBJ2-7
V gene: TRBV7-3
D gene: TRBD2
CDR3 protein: CASSPSGGLTYEQYF
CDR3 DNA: TGTGCCAGCAGCCCCAGCGGGGGGCTTACCTACGAGCAGTACTTC

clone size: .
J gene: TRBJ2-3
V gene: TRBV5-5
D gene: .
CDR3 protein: CASSLSRSRTDTQYF
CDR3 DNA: TGTGCCAGCAGCTTATCCCGATCGCGCACAGATACGCAGTATTTT

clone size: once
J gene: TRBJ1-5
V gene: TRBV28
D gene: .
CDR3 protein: CASTTPVQGNQPQHF
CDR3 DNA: TGTGCCAGCACTACACCGGTTCAGGGCAATCAGCCCCAGCATTTT

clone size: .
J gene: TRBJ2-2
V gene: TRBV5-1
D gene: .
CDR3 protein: CASSFGRVGTGELFF
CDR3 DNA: TGCGCCAGCAGCTTTGGCAGGGTAGGCACCGGGGAGCTGTTTTTT

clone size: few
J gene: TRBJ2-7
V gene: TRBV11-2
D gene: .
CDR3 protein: CASSLSSNRGDEQYF
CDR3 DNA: TGTGCCAGCAGCTTATCGTCTAATCGCGGGGATGAGCAGTACTTC

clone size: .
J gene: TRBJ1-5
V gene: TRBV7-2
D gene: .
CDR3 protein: CASSKFGGSINQPQHF
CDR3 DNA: TGTGCCAGCAGCAAATTCGGGGGGTCAATCAATCAGCCCCAGCATTTT

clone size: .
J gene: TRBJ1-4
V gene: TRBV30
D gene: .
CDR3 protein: CAWSVMVGGTNEKLFF
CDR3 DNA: TGTGCCTGGAGTGTAATGGTAGGGGGGACTAATGAAAAACTGTTTTTT

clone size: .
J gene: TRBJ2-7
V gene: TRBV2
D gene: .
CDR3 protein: CASSPHPSYEQYF
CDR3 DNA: TGTGCCAGCAGTCCGCACCCCTCCTACGAGCAGTACTTC

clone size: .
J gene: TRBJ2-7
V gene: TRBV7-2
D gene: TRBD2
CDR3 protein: CASSFAPPKGLAGVEQYF
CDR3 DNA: TGTGCCAGCAGCTTCGCGCCCCCGAAGGGACTAGCGGGGGTCGAGCAGTACTTC

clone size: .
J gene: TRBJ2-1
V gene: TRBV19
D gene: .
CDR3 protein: CASSSGESSYNEQFF
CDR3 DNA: TGTGCCAGTAGTAGTGGCGAGAGCTCCTACAATGAGCAGTTCTTC

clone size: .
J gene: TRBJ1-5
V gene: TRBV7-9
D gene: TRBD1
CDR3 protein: CASSPGQGHQPQHF
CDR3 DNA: TGTGCCAGCAGCCCCGGACAGGGACATCAGCCCCAGCATTTT

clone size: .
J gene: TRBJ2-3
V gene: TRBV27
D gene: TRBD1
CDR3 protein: CASSLGQGATDTQYF
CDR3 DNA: TGTGCCAGCAGTTTAGGGCAGGGGGCAACAGATACGCAGTATTTT

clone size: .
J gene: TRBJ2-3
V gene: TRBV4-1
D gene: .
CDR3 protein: CASSQADRSADTQYF
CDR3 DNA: TGCGCCAGCAGCCAAGCAGACAGGTCGGCAGATACGCAGTATTTT

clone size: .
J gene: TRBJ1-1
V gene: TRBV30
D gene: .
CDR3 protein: CAGDKRNTEAFF
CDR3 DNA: TGTGCCGGGGACAAGAGGAACACTGAAGCTTTCTTT

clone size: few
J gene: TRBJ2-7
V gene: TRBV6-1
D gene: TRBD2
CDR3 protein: CASSHSSGGDFEQYF
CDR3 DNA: TGTGCCAGCAGTCATTCTAGCGGGGGGGATTTCGAGCAGTACTTC

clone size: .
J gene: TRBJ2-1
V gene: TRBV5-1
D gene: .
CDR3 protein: CASSMLDGYNEQFF
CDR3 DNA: TGCGCCAGCAGCATGCTCGACGGATACAATGAGCAGTTCTTC

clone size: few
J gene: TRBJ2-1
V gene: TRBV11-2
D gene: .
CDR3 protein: CASSSELYNEQFF
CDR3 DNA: TGTGCCAGCAGCTCTGAATTATACAATGAGCAGTTCTTC

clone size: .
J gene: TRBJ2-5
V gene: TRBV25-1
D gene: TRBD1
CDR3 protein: CASSEPRDRGETQYF
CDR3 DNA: TGTGCCAGCAGTGAACCCCGGGACAGGGGAGAGACCCAGTACTTC

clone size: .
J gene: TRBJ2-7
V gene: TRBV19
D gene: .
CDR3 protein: CASSIDSYEQYF
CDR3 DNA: TGTGCCAGTAGTATCGACTCCTACGAGCAGTACTTC

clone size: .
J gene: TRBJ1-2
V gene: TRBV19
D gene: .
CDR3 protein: CASSINRIEEGSYGYTF
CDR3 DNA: TGTGCCAGTAGTATAAACAGGATCGAAGAGGGGTCCTATGGCTACACCTTC

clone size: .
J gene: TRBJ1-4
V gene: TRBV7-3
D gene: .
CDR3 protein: CASSLTAGPNEKLFF
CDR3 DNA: TGTGCCAGCAGCTTAACCGCGGGGCCTAATGAAAAACTGTTTTTT

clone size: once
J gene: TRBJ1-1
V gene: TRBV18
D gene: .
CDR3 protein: CASSGGMNTEAFF
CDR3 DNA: TGTGCCAGCTCAGGGGGTATGAACACTGAAGCTTTCTTT

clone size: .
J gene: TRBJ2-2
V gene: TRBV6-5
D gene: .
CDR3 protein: CASSYGVTGELFF
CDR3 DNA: TGTGCCAGCAGTTACGGGGTCACCGGGGAGCTGTTTTTT